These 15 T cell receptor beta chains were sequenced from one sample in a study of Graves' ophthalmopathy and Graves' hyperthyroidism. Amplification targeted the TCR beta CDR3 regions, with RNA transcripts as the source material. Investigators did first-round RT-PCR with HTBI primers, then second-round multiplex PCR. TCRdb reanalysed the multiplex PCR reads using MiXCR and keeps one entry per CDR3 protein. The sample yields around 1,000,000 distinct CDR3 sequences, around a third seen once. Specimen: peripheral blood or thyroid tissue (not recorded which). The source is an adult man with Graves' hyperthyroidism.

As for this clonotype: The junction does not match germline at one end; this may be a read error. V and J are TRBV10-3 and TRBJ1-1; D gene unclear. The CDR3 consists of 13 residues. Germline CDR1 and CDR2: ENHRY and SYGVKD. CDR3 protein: CAISYGENTEAFF. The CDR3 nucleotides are TGTGCCATCAGTTACGGAGAGAACACCGAAGCTTTCTTT.

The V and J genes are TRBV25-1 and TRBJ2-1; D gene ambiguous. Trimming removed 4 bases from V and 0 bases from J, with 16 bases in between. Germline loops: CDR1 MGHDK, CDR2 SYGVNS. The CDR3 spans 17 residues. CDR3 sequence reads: CASSARSDFRSYNEQFF. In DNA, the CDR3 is TGTGCCAGCAGTGCTAGATCTGACTTCCGCTCCTACAATGAGCAGTTCTTC.

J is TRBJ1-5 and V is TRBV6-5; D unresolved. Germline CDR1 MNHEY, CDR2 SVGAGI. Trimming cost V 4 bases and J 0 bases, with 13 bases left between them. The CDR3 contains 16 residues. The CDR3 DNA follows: TGTGCCAGCAGTTCCTCCCCCGGTTATAGCAATCAGCCCCAGCATTTT. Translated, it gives CASSSSPGYSNQPQHF.

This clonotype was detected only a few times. The CDR3 sequence is CAISERLAGGRYTGELFF. CDR3 bases: TGTGCCATCAGTGAGAGGCTAGCGGGAGGTCGGTACACCGGGGAGCTGTTTTTT. This chain uses TRBV10-3 with TRBJ2-2; 11 bases are a match to TRBD2. Germline loops: CDR1 ENHRY, CDR2 SYGVKD. V lost 2 bases to trimming and J lost 3 bases; unmatched junction nucleotides: 8. The CDR3 contains 18 residues.

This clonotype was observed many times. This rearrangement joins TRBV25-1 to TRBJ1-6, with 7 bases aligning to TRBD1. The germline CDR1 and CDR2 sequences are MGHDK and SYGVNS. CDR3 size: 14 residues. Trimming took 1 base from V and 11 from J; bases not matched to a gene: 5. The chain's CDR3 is CASSELTGRTPLHF. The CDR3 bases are TGTGCCAGCAGTGAATTGACAGGGAGGACACCCCTCCACTTT.

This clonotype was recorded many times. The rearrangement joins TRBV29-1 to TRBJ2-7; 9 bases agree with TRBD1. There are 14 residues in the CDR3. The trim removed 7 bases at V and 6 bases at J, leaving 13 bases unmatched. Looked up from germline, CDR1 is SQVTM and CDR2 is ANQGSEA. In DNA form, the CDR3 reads TGCAGCGCGACCCGGGACAGGGTTCCTCGCGAGCAGTACTTC. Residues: CSATRDRVPREQYF.

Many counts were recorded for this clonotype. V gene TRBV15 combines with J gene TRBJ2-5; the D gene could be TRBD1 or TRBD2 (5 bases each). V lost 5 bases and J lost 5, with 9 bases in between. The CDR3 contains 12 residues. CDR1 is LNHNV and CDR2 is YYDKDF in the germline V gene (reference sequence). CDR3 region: CATSGGAETQYF. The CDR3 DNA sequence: TGTGCCACCAGCGGGGGAGCTGAGACCCAGTACTTC.

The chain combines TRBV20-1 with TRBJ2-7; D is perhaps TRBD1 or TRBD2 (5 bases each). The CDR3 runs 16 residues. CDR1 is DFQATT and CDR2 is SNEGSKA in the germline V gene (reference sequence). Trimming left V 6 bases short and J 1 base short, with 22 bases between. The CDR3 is CSAPQSGRGESYEQYF. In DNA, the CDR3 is TGCAGTGCCCCCCAAAGCGGAAGGGGCGAATCCTACGAGCAGTACTTC.

CDR3 protein: CASSYDSIGTGFDQPQHF. Here the CDR3 DNA reads TGTGCCAGCAGTTACGATAGTATCGGGACAGGATTCGATCAGCCCCAGCATTTT. J is TRBJ1-5 and V is TRBV6-5; 8 bases are a match to TRBD1. There are 18 residues in the CDR3. Trimming cost V 2 bases and J 5 bases; bases outside gene matches: 14. From germline, CDR1 is MNHEY and CDR2 SVGAGI.

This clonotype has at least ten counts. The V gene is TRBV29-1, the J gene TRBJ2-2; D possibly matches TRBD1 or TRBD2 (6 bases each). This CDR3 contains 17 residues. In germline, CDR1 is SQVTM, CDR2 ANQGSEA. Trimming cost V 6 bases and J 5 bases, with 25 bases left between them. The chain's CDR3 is CSVPGAGAHSGTGELFF. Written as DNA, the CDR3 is TGCAGCGTCCCGGGGGCAGGGGCCCACTCGGGAACCGGGGAGCTGTTTTTT.

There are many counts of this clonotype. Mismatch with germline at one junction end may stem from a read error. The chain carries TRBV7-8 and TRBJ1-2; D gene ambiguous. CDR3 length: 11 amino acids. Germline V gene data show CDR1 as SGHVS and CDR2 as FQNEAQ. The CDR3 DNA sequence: TGTGCCAGCAGCTTAGATGCGGCAGCCTCCTTC. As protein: CASSLDAAASF.

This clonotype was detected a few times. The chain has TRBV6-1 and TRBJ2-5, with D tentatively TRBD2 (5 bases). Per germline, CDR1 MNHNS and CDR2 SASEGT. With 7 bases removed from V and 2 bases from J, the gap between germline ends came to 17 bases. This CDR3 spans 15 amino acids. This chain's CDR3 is CASIRVGAIQETQYF. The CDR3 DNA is TGTGCCAGCATTCGGGTGGGAGCGATTCAAGAGACCCAGTACTTC.

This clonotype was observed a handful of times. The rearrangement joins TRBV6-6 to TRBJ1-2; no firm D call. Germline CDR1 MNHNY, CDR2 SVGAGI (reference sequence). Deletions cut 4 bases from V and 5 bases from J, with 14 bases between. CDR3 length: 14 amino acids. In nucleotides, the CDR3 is TGTGCCAGCAGTTTGTACTCCCTAGGGTATGGCTACACCTTC. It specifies CASSLYSLGYGYTF.

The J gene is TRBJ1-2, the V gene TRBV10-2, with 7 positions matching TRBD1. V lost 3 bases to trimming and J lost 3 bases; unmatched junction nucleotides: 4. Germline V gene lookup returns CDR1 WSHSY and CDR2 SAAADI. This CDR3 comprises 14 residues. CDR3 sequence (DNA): TGCGCCAGCAGTGATTCTGGGACAGACTATGGCTACACCTTC. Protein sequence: CASSDSGTDYGYTF.

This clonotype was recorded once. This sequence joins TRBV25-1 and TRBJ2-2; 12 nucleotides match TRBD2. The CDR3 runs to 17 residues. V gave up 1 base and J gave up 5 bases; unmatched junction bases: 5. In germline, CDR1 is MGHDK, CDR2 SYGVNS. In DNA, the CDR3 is TGTGCCAGCAGTGAATCCGGACTAGCGGGAATGACCGGGGAGCTGTTTTTT. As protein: CASSESGLAGMTGELFF.